This TCR beta chain was identified during a study of cytomegalovirus exposure and HLA in healthy donors. Overall study findings and caveats: Upon later analysis, HLA-associated TCR beta chains proved more clonally expanded than other, equally common chains. A later analysis by the authors found several of the most significant clusters apparently linked to common viral pathogens. Within an earlier analysis, most TCR beta V segments proved productive either about 87% or about 30% of the time.

The PCR used 60 Vbeta and 13 Jbeta primers. Original data processing: In a later analysis, approximately 73 million unique TCR beta chains included roughly 11 million shared by two or more donors. Repertoires were generated with immunoSEQ multiplex PCR, while TCRdb's copy carries only in-frame clones and drops some. V, J and clone size derive from that table, while D and trimming were established from the DNA sequence. The data show roughly 300,000 clones, 70% to 90% seen once. This CDR3 region has 13 residues. Trimming took 6 bases from V and 7 from J, leaving 15 bases between them. Germline CDR1 LNHDA, CDR2 SQIVND (reference sequence). This clone was counted at least ten times. What it binds is not known.

The genes are TRBV19 and TRBJ1-1; D is perhaps TRBD1 (5 bases). The receptor was derived from a man in his forties in good health and CMV-seropositive. Specimen: PBMCs. The DNA for the CDR3 is TGTGCCAGTAGCTCAGGCGGGGGATTTGAAGCTTTCTTT. It encodes CASSSGGGFEAFF.